This TCR beta chain was recorded in a study of T cell repertoires in cytomegalovirus infection. For this clonotype: Its antigen is unidentified.

In TCRdb, the reads were re-called with MiXCR into one record per CDR3 protein. Of about half a million distinct CDR3 sequences in the sample, about 33% were seen once. Trimming cost V 7 bases and J 8 bases; bases outside gene matches: 3. Germline V lookup: CDR1 LNHDA, CDR2 SQIVND (reference sequence). The length of the CDR3 is 13 residues. The chain has TRBV19 and TRBJ1-4; 11 bases line up with TRBD1. The sample in question was cultured PBMCs, obtained from culture after CMV antigen stimulation. This clonotype originated in a human donor in good health (CMV status not recorded). Some clones in this sample may be carry-over from other donors' samples. The DNA for the CDR3 is TGTGCCAGTAAGGGACAGGGGGTGGAAAAACTGTTTTTT. This gives the protein CASKGQGVEKLFF.